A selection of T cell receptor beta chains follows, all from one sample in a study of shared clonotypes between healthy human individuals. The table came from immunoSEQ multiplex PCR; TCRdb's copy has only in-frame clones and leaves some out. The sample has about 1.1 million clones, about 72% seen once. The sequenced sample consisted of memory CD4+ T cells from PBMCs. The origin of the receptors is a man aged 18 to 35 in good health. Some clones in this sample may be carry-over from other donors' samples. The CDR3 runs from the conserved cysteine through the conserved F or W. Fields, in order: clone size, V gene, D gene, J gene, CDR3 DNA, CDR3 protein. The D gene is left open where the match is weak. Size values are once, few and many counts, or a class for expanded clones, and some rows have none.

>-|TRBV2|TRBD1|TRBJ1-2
TGTGCCAGCAGTGGACCGGGACAGCTCAACTATGGCTACACCTTC
CASSGPGQLNYGYTF
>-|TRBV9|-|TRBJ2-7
TGTGCCAGCAGCGTAGGACGGGAGATGGTCCTCGACGAGCAGTACTTC
CASSVGREMVLDEQYF
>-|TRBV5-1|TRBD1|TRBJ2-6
TGCGCCAGCAGCTCTCGACAGGGCACTGGGGCCAACGTCCTGACTTTC
CASSSRQGTGANVLTF
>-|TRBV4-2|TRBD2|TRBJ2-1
TGTGCCAGCAGCCATGTTAGCGGGAGCTCCTACAATGAGCAGTTCTTC
CASSHVSGSSYNEQFF
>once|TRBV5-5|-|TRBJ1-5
TGTGCCAGCAGCCCTGACAGGCGAAATCAGCCCCAGCATTTT
CASSPDRRNQPQHF
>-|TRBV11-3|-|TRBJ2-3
TGTGCCAGCAGCTTATCTTACGGGACGGCGGGAGATACGCAGTATTTT
CASSLSYGTAGDTQYF
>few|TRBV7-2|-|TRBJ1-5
TGTGCCAGCAGCCCCGGGGGCGCGGGGCAGCCCCAGCATTTT
CASSPGGAGQPQHF
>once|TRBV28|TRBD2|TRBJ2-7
TGTGCCAGCAGTTCGATGGGACTAGCGGGTACCTACGAGCAGTACTTC
CASSSMGLAGTYEQYF
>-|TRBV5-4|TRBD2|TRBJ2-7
TGTGCCAGCAGCCGTAAGCGGGAGGGGCTGGACGAGCAGTACTTC
CASSRKREGLDEQYF
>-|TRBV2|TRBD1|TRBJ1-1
TGTGCCAGCAGAGTCGACAGGGGCCCTGAAGCTTTCTTT
CASRVDRGPEAFF
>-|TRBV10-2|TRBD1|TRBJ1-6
TGCGCCAGCACAGAACAGGGGGGGGATTCACCCCTCCACTTT
CASTEQGGDSPLHF
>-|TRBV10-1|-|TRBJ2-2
TGCGCCAGCAGACAGGGTGCCGGGGAGCTGTTTTTT
CASRQGAGELFF
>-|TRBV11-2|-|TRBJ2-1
TGTGCCAGCAGCTTCGGGGAGGGGGCCGTGGGTGAGCAGTTCTTC
CASSFGEGAVGEQFF
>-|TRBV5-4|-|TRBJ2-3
TGTGCCAGCAGCGCGGACCTTCGGGGCACAGATACGCAGTATTTT
CASSADLRGTDTQYF
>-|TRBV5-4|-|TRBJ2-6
TGTGCCAGCAGCCGCCCCACTGGGGCCAACGTCCTGACTTTC
CASSRPTGANVLTF
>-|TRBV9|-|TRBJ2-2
TGTGCCAGCAGCGTAGGGGATCACTACACCGGGGAGCTGTTTTTT
CASSVGDHYTGELFF
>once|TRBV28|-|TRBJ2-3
TGTGCCAGCAGGACGGAGAAGTATACGCAGTATTTT
CASRTEKYTQYF
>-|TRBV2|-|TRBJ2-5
TGTGCCAGCAGTAAGCAGACAGCCCAAGAGACCCAGTACTTC
CASSKQTAQETQYF
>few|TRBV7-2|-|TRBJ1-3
TGTGCCAGCAGCGTCTCACAGAGCACTGGAAACACCATATATTTT
CASSVSQSTGNTIYF
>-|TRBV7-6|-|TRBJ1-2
TGTGCCAAATCTCGAAAGACCTATGGCTACACCTTC
CAKSRKTYGYTF
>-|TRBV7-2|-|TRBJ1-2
TGTGCCAGCAGCCCCCAGACAGACTACTATGGCTACACCTTC
CASSPQTDYYGYTF
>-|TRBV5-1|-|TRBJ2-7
TGCGCCAGCAGCATTGGACAGCCCGGCCACAACTACGAGCAGTACTTC
CASSIGQPGHNYEQYF
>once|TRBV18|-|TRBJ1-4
TGTGCCAGTTTCAACAGGGTCGGAAAACTGTTTTTT
CASFNRVGKLFF
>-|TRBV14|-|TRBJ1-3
TGTGCCAGCAGCCAGAAAACCCGGGGATCTGGAAACACCATATATTTT
CASSQKTRGSGNTIYF
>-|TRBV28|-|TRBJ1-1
TGTGCCAGCAGCCCGAGGGGCCTGGGTACTGAAGCTTTCTTT
CASSPRGLGTEAFF
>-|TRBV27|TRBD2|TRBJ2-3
TGTGCCAGCAGCCGACAGCGGGAGGGCCCAAATACGCAGTATTTT
CASSRQREGPNTQYF
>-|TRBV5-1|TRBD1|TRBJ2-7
TGCGCCAGCACCACCAAGACAGGGGCAATCTACGAGCAGTACTTC
CASTTKTGAIYEQYF
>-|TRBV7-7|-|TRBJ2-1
TGTGCCAGCAGCCAGATTGGACCTGGCTACAATGAGCAGTTCTTC
CASSQIGPGYNEQFF
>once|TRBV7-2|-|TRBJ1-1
TGTGCCAGCAGCTTTCAGGGGCTGAACACTGAAGCTTTCTTT
CASSFQGLNTEAFF
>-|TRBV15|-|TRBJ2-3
TGTGCCACCAGAAATACCTACGACACAGATACGCAGTATTTT
CATRNTYDTDTQYF
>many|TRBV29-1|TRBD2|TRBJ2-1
TGCAGCGTGGAAAGACTAGCGGGAGGGAGGGATGAGCAGTTCTTC
CSVERLAGGRDEQFF
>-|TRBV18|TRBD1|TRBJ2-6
TGTGCCAGCTCACAGGACAGGACTGGGGCCAACGTCCTGACTTTC
CASSQDRTGANVLTF